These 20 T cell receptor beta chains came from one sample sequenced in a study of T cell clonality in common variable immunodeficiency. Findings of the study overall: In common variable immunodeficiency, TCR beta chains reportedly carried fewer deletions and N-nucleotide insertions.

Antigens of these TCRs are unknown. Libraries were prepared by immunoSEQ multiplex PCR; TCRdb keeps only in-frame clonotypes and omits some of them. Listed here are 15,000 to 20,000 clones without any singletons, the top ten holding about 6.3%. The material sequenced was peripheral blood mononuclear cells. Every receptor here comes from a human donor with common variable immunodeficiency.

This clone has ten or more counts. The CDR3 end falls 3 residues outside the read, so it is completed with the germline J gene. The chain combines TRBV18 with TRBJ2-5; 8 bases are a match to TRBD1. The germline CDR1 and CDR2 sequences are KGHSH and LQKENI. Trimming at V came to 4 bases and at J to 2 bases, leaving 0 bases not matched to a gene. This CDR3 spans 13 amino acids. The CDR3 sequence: CASSRDRQETQYF. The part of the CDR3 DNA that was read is TGTGCCAGCTCACGGGACAGGCAAGAGACC.

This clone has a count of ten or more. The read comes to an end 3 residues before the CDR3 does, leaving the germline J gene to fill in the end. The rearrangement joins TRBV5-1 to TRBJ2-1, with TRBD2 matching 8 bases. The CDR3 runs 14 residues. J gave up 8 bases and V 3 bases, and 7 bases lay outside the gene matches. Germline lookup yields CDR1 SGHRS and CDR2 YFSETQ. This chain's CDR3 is CASSSGLGADEQFF. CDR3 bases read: TGCGCCAGCAGCTCGGGACTAGGGGCCGATGAG.

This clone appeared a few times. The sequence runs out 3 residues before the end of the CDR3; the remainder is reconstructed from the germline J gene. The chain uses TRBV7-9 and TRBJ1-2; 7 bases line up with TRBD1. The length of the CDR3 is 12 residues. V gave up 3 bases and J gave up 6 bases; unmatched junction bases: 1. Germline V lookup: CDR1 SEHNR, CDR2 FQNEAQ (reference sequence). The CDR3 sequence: CASSLGTDGYTF. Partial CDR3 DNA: TGTGCCAGCAGCTTGGGGACAGATGGC.

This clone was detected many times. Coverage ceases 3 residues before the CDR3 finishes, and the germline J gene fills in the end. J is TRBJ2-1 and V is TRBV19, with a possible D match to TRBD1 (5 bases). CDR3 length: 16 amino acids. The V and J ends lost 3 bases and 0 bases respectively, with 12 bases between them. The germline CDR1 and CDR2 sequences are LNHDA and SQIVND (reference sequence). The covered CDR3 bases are TGTGCCAGTAGTATGGTGGGGCTTACCTCCTACAATGAG. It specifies CASSMVGLTSYNE. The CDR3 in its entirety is CASSMVGLTSYNEQFF.

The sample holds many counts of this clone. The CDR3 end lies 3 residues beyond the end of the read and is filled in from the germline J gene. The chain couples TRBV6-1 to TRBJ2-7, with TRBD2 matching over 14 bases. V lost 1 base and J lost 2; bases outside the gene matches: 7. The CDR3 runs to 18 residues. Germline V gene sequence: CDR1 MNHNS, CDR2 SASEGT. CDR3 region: CASSEETSGGAAAYEQYF. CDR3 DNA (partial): TGTGCCAGCAGTGAAGAGACTAGCGGGGGGGCGGCGGCCTACGAG.

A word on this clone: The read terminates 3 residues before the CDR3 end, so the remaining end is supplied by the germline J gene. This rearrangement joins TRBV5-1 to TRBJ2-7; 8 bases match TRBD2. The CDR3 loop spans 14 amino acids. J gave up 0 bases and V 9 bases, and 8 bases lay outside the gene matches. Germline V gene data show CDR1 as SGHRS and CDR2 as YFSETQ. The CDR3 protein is CATKPGTSSYEQYF. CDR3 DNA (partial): TGCGCCACCAAACCCGGGACTAGCTCCTACGAG.

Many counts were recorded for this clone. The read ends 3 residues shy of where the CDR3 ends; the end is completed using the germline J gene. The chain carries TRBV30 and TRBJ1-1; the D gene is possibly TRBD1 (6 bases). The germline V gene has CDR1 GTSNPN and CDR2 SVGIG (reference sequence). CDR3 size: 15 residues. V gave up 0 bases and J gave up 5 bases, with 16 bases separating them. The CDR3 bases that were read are TGTGCCTGGAGTGTAGGACAGATCGGGGGGACTGAA. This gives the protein CAWSVGQIGGTE. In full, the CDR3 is CAWSVGQIGGTEAFF.

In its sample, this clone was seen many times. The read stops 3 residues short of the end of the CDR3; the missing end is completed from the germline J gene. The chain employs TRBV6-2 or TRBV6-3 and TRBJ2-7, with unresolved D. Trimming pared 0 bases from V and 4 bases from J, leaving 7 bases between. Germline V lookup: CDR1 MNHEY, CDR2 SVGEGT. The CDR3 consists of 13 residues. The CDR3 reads CASSYSPAYEQYF. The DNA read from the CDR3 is TGTGCCAGCAGTTACTCTCCAGCGTACGAG.

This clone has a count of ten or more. Partial CDR3 DNA: TGCAGCGTTGAATATGGGGACAGGGGCTACGAG. It translates to CSVEYGDRGYE. In full, the CDR3 is CSVEYGDRGYEQYF. The chain couples TRBV29-1 to TRBJ2-7, with 10 bases lining up with TRBD1. Read coverage stops 3 residues before the CDR3 terminus; the germline J gene supplies the remainder. CDR3 length: 14 residues. V gave up 2 bases and J gave up 3 bases; unmatched junction bases: 4. CDR1 and CDR2 (germline): SQVTM, ANQGSEA.

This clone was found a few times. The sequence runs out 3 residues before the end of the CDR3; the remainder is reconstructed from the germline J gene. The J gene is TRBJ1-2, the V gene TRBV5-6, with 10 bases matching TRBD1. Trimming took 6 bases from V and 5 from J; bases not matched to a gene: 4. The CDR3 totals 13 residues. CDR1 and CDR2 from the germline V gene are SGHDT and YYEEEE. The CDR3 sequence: CASTMGQGYGYTF. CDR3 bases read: TGTGCCAGCACCATGGGACAGGGGTATGGC.

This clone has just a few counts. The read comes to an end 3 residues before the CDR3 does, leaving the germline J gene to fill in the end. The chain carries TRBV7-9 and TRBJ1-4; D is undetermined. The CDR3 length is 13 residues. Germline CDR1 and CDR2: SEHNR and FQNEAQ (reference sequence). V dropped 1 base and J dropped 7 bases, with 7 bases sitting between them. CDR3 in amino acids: CASSLGPGEKLFF. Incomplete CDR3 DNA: TGTGCCAGCAGCTTAGGGCCGGGTGAAAAA.

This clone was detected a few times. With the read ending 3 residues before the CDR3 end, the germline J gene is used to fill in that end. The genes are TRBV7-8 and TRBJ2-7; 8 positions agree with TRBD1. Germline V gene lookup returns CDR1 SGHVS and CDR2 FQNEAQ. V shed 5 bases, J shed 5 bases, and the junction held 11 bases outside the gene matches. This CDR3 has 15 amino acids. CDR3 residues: CASSPVDRVINEQYF. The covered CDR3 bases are TGTGCCAGCAGCCCGGTGGACAGGGTTATTAACGAG.

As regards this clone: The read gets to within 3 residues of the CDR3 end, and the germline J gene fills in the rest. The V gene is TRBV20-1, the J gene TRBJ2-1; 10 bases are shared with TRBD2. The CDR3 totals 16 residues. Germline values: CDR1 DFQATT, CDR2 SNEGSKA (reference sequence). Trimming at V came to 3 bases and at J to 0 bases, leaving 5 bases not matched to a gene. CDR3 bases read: TGCAGTGCTAGGGAACTAGCGGGGCCCTCCTACAATGAG. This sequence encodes CSARELAGPSYNE. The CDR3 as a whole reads CSARELAGPSYNEQFF.

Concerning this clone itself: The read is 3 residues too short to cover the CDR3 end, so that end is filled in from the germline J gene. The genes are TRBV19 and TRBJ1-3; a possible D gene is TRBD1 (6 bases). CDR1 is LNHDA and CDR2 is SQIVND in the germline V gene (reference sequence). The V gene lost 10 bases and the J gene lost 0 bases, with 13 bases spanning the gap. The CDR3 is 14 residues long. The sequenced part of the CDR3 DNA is TGTGCCACTAGGACAGTACTCTCTGGAAACACC. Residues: CATRTVLSGNT. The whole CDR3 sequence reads CATRTVLSGNTIYF.

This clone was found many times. The sequenced part of the CDR3 DNA is TGTGCCAGTAGCGACTCTAGCGGGAGGCGCAATGAG. It codes for CASSDSSGRRNE. The entire CDR3 protein is CASSDSSGRRNEQFF. This sequence joins TRBV19 and TRBJ2-1; 11 bases match TRBD2. The read is 3 residues too short to cover the CDR3 end, so that end is filled in from the germline J gene. The V segment lost 6 bases and the J segment 6 bases; nucleotides outside the gene matches: 7. This CDR3 region has 15 residues. CDR1 and CDR2 from the germline V gene are LNHDA and SQIVND (reference sequence).

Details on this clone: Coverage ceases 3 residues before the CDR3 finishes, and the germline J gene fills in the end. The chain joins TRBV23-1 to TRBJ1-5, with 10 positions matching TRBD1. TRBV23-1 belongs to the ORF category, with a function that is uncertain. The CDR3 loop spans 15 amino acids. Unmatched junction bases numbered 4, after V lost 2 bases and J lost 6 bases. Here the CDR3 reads CASSQRTGGSQPQHF. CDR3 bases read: TGCGCCAGCAGTCAACGGACAGGGGGAAGTCAGCCC.

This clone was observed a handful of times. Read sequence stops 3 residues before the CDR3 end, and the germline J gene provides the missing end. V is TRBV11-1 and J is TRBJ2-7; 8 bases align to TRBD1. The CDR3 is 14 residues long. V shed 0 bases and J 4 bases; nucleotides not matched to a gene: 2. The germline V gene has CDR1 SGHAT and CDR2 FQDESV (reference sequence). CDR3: CASSLAQGGYEQYF. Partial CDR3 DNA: TGTGCCAGCAGCTTAGCACAGGGGGGATACGAG.

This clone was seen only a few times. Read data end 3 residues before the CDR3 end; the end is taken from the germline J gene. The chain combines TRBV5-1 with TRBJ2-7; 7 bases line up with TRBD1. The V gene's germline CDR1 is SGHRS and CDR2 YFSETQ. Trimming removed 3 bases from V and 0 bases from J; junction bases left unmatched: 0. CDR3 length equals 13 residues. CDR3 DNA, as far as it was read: TGCGCCAGCAGCTGGGACAGCTCCTACGAG. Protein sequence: CASSWDSSYE. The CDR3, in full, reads CASSWDSSYEQYF. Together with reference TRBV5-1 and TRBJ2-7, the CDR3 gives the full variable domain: KAGVTQTPRYLIKTRGQQVTLSCSPISGHRSVSWYQQTPGQGLQFLFEYFSETQRNKGNFPGRFSGRQFSNSRSEMNVSTLELGDSALYLCASSWDSSYEQYFGPGTRLTVT.

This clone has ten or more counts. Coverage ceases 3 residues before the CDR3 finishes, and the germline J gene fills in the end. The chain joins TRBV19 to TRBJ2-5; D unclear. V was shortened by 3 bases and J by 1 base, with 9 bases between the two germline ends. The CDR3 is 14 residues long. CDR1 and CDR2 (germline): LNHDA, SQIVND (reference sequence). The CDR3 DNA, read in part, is TGTGCCAGTAGTATTCCCGGGTTCCAAGAGACC. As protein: CASSIPGFQET. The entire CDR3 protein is CASSIPGFQETQYF.

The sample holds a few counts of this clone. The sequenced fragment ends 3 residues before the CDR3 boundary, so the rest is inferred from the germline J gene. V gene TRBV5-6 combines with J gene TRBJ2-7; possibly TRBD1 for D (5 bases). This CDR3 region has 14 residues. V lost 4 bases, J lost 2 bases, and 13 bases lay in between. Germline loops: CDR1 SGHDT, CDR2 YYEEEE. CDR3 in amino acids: CASSISQVTYEQYF. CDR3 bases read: TGTGCCAGCAGCATCTCACAGGTGACCTACGAG.